This T cell receptor (beta chain) was identified in a study of blood T cell repertoires in COVID-19. Background on the study: Both acute and convalescent COVID-19 samples were obtained from the United States, Italy and Spain. Nucleic acid was either cDNA or gDNA, and it came from T cells, B-cell-depleted T cells, or PBMCs.

Concerning this clone: The same CDR3 arises from other DNA sequences in this sample as well.

How the authors handled the data: How many nucleated cells were present was estimated from reference gene primer amplification. Produced via immunoSEQ multiplex PCR; TCRdb's table is partial and in-frame only. D and trimming were read from the DNA, whereas the V and J calls and clone size are those reported in that table. The sample lists tens of thousands of clones, 70% to 85% seen once, with around 4% in the top ten. The TCR sequence derives from a woman aged 50 to 65 with acute or convalescent COVID-19. Specimen: peripheral blood.

CDR3 sequence reads: CASSQESGFNYGYTF. The CDR3 bases are TGTGCCAGCAGCCAAGAGTCCGGGTTCAACTATGGCTACACCTTC. This chain links TRBV4-2 with TRBJ1-2; D not certain. V gave up 0 bases and J gave up 2 bases, with 10 bases separating them. The CDR3 runs 15 residues. Germline assignment: CDR1 LGHNA and CDR2 YNFKEQ.